Reported below is one TCR beta chain. The sample comes from a study of T cell responses to AZD1222 COVID-19 vaccine. V was pared by 5 bases and J by 7 bases, with 10 bases of the junction left unmatched. The germline V gene has CDR1 SEHNR and CDR2 FQNEAQ (reference sequence). This CDR3 has 16 amino acids. TCRdb's table, derived via immunoSEQ multiplex PCR, lists solely in-frame clones and lacks some. In the table there are about 100,000 clones, about nine tenths of which are singletons. Sample: peripheral blood, taken on day 0 of AZD1222 vaccination. This TCR came from an adult in good health. J is TRBJ2-2 and V is TRBV7-9; 10 nucleotides agree with TRBD2. In DNA, the CDR3 is TGTGCCAGCAGCCCTCTAGCGGGAGCCCCCGACGGGGAGCTGTTTTTT. Its protein product is CASSPLAGAPDGELFF.